The rows below give T cell receptor beta chains drawn from one sample of a study of blood T cell repertoires in COVID-19. Produced via immunoSEQ multiplex PCR; TCRdb's table is partial and in-frame only. The data hold about 120,000 clones, with just over 85% observed a single time. The sample taken for sequencing was peripheral blood. The receptors derive from a man aged 40-50 years with acute or convalescent COVID-19. The CDR3 runs from the conserved cysteine through the conserved F or W. The order of the fields is V gene, J gene, D gene, clone size, CDR3 protein, CDR3 DNA. A D gene is named only where the DNA matches it firmly. Part of the rows lack a size; the others show once, few, many or a class for expanded clones.

TRBV3-1/TRBV3-2	TRBJ2-1	TRBD2	.	CASSPSGDHYNEQFF	TGTGCCAGCAGCCCAAGCGGGGATCACTACAATGAGCAGTTCTTC
TRBV5-8	TRBJ1-3	.	.	CASSLAAPGESGNTIYF	TGTGCCAGCAGCTTGGCAGCGCCGGGGGAATCTGGAAACACCATATATTTT
TRBV7-9	TRBJ2-7	.	.	CASSLRGLSYEQYF	TGTGCCAGCAGCTTACGGGGACTCTCCTACGAGCAGTACTTC
TRBV30	TRBJ1-3	.	.	CAWSADGSGNTIYF	TGTGCCTGGAGTGCTGACGGGTCTGGAAACACCATATATTTT
TRBV18	TRBJ2-1	.	.	CASSSGVPGNEQFF	TGTGCCAGCTCCTCGGGGGTTCCAGGGAATGAGCAGTTCTTC
TRBV7-9	TRBJ1-2	.	.	CASSDRDTSRYGYTF	TGTGCCAGCAGCGACCGGGACACCTCTCGTTATGGCTACACCTTC
TRBV5-1	TRBJ1-1	.	.	CASSTQGAEAFF	TGCGCCAGCAGCACACAGGGTGCAGAAGCTTTCTTT
TRBV12-5	TRBJ1-1	.	.	CASGLPQRQAFF	TGTGCTAGTGGTTTGCCCCAGCGGCAGGCTTTCTTT
TRBV5-6	TRBJ2-4	TRBD2	.	CASSRTSGGADIQYF	TGTGCCAGCAGCCGGACTAGCGGGGGGGCTGACATTCAGTACTTC
TRBV5-1	TRBJ2-5	.	.	CASSLGTTGRQHRQETQYF	TGCGCCAGCAGCTTGGGGACAACCGGCCGTCAACATCGCCAAGAGACCCAGTACTTC
TRBV10-3	TRBJ1-2	TRBD1	.	CAIREDRGLSVGGYTF	TGTGCCATCAGGGAGGACAGGGGTCTTTCGGTCGGTGGCTACACCTTC
TRBV15	TRBJ2-1	TRBD2	.	CATSRSFVRGSGRNSYNEQFF	TGTGCCACCAGCAGATCATTCGTCCGAGGAAGCGGGAGAAACTCCTACAATGAGCAGTTCTTC
TRBV6-2/TRBV6-3	TRBJ1-5	TRBD1	.	CASSYSTGVGNQPQHF	TGTGCCAGCAGTTACTCTACAGGGGTCGGGAATCAGCCCCAGCATTTT
TRBV2	TRBJ2-4	TRBD2	.	CASSGWLAGKNIQYF	TGTGCCAGCAGTGGTTGGCTAGCGGGGAAAAACATTCAGTACTTC
TRBV29-1	TRBJ2-1	.	.	CSVEGQVAEDEQFF	TGCAGCGTTGAAGGACAGGTAGCTGAAGATGAGCAGTTCTTC
TRBV27	TRBJ2-7	.	.	CASKFGSSYEQYF	TGTGCCAGCAAGTTTGGGAGCTCCTACGAGCAGTACTTC
TRBV27	TRBJ2-3	TRBD2	once	CASSSGTTITDTQYF	TGTGCCAGCAGTTCCGGGACTACCATCACAGATACGCAGTATTTT
TRBV7-9	TRBJ2-5	TRBD1	.	CASSLRTGTQETQYF	TGTGCCAGCAGCTTAAGGACAGGGACCCAAGAGACCCAGTACTTC
TRBV12-3/TRBV12-4	TRBJ1-1	TRBD1	.	CASRQRQGEEAFF	TGTGCCAGCAGGCAAAGACAGGGGGAGGAAGCTTTCTTT
TRBV11-1	TRBJ1-3	.	.	CASSLSSSGNTIYF	TGTGCCAGCAGCTTGTCCAGCTCTGGAAACACCATATATTTT
TRBV19	TRBJ1-4	TRBD1	.	CASSDRGGEKLFF	TGTGCCAGTTCTGACAGGGGAGGTGAAAAACTGTTTTTT
TRBV4-3	TRBJ1-1	.	.	CASSQGGRGENTEAFF	TGCGCCAGCAGCCAAGGGGGACGGGGGGAGAACACTGAAGCTTTCTTT
TRBV7-2	TRBJ1-1	TRBD1	.	CASSFQGARSEAFF	TGTGCCAGCAGCTTTCAGGGGGCTCGGTCTGAAGCTTTCTTT
TRBV9	TRBJ1-2	TRBD1	.	CASSTTGHGSGGYTF	TGTGCCAGCAGCACGACAGGGCATGGTTCAGGTGGCTACACCTTC
TRBV7-9	TRBJ1-2	.	.	CASSLGGGSSYTF	TGTGCCAGCAGCTTAGGAGGTGGCAGTAGCTACACCTTC
TRBV7-9	TRBJ2-1	TRBD2	.	CASSPGLAGVSSYNEQFF	TGTGCCAGCAGCCCGGGACTAGCGGGCGTGAGCTCCTACAATGAGCAGTTCTTC
TRBV6-5	TRBJ1-1	.	few	CASSYNSDTEAFF	TGTGCCAGCAGTTACAACTCGGACACTGAAGCTTTCTTT
TRBV27	TRBJ1-5	.	.	CASSVNRAYQPRHF	TGTGCCAGCAGTGTGAACAGGGCGTATCAGCCCCGGCATTTT
TRBV2	TRBJ2-1	.	.	CASGVLRDNEQFF	TGTGCCAGCGGTGTCCTTCGGGACAATGAGCAGTTCTTC
TRBV14	TRBJ1-2	.	.	CASSQVGSRAGNYGYTF	TGTGCCAGCAGCCAAGTAGGAAGCAGGGCGGGGAACTATGGCTACACCTTC
TRBV30	TRBJ2-1	TRBD2	.	CAWNAGGPVEQFF	TGTGCCTGGAACGCGGGAGGGCCAGTGGAGCAGTTCTTC
TRBV9	TRBJ1-2	TRBD1	.	CASSVDQGGGYTF	TGTGCCAGCAGCGTGGACCAGGGGGGTGGCTACACCTTC
TRBV12-3/TRBV12-4	TRBJ2-1	.	.	CASSLAYRTGQFF	TGTGCCAGCAGTTTAGCGTACCGAACGGGGCAGTTCTTC
TRBV3-1/TRBV3-2	TRBJ2-4	.	.	CASSQARGDIQYF	TGTGCCAGCAGCCAAGCCAGGGGAGACATTCAGTACTTC
TRBV2	TRBJ2-1	TRBD1	once	CASTGQGRGVNEQFF	TGTGCCAGCACCGGACAGGGTAGGGGAGTCAATGAGCAGTTCTTC
TRBV12-3/TRBV12-4	TRBJ2-7	TRBD1	.	CASSKTGGYEQYF	TGTGCCAGCTCTAAGACAGGGGGGTACGAGCAGTACTTC
TRBV29-1	TRBJ2-6	TRBD2	.	CSVSGAPTSGANVLTF	TGCAGCGTTAGCGGGGCCCCAACCTCTGGGGCCAACGTCCTGACTTTC
TRBV7-8	TRBJ2-3	TRBD1	.	CASSFGQGAGTDTQYF	TGTGCCAGCAGCTTTGGGCAGGGGGCAGGCACAGATACGCAGTATTTT
TRBV30	TRBJ1-4	.	.	CAWSGGGEKLFF	TGTGCCTGGAGTGGGGGGGGTGAAAAACTGTTTTTT
TRBV5-1	TRBJ1-1	TRBD1	.	CASSTNRGNTEAFF	TGCGCCAGCAGCACAAACAGGGGAAACACTGAAGCTTTCTTT
TRBV19	TRBJ1-2	.	.	CASREGVGYGYTF	TGTGCCAGTAGGGAAGGGGTAGGCTATGGCTACACCTTC
TRBV7-2	TRBJ2-3	TRBD2	.	CASSLGGLAGVNTQYF	TGTGCCAGCAGCTTAGGGGGACTAGCGGGGGTGAATACGCAGTATTTT
TRBV30	TRBJ2-5	TRBD2	.	CAWSPREGAAGETQYF	TGTGCCTGGAGCCCGAGGGAGGGCGCCGCTGGGGAGACCCAGTACTTC
TRBV7-3	TRBJ1-2	.	few	CASSLNPGSLNGYTF	TGTGCCAGCAGCTTAAATCCAGGAAGTTTGAATGGCTACACCTTC
TRBV5-1	TRBJ1-1	.	.	CASSWGANTEAFF	TGCGCCAGCAGCTGGGGCGCGAACACTGAAGCTTTCTTT
TRBV4-3	TRBJ1-5	TRBD1	once	CASSLTGQGYQPQHF	TGCGCCAGCAGCCTCACGGGACAGGGATATCAGCCCCAGCATTTT
TRBV2	TRBJ1-3	TRBD1	.	CASRRGQGEGNTIYF	TGTGCCAGCAGGAGAGGACAGGGGGAGGGAAACACCATATATTTT
TRBV3-1/TRBV3-2	TRBJ2-6	TRBD1	few	CASSHRTGANNVLTF	TGTGCCAGCAGCCACCGGACAGGGGCCAACAACGTCCTGACTTTC
TRBV5-6	TRBJ1-2	.	.	CASSLRVYGYTF	TGTGCCAGCAGCTTGAGAGTTTATGGCTACACCTTC
TRBV19	TRBJ1-1	TRBD1	.	CASGNTGETEAFF	TGTGCCAGTGGTAATACAGGGGAGACTGAAGCTTTCTTT
TRBV18	TRBJ1-5	.	.	CASSPGGQPQHF	TGTGCCAGCTCACCGGGAGGGCAGCCCCAGCATTTT
TRBV27	TRBJ2-7	.	.	CASSLSRGTYEQYF	TGTGCCAGCAGTTTATCTCGGGGTACCTACGAGCAGTACTTC
TRBV5-5	TRBJ1-2	.	once	CASSLVFIDGYTF	TGTGCCAGCAGCTTGGTTTTTATAGATGGCTACACCTTC
TRBV6-5	TRBJ2-7	.	.	CASNGNSNEQYF	TGTGCCAGCAACGGGAACAGCAACGAGCAGTACTTC
TRBV3-1/TRBV3-2	TRBJ2-2	.	.	CASSRGDTGELFF	TGTGCCAGCAGCCGGGGAGATACCGGGGAGCTGTTTTTT
TRBV27	TRBJ1-1	TRBD1	.	CASSFRQGVEAFF	TGTGCCAGCAGTTTTCGACAGGGTGTTGAAGCTTTCTTT
TRBV2	TRBJ1-5	.	once	CASSSAGDSNQPQHF	TGTGCCAGCAGTTCTGCCGGGGATAGCAATCAGCCCCAGCATTTT
TRBV7-3	TRBJ2-1	TRBD1	.	CASSFRTGGVYNEQFF	TGTGCCAGCAGCTTTCGGACAGGGGGCGTTTACAATGAGCAGTTCTTC
TRBV4-3	TRBJ2-4	.	.	CASSQDDSGVLNIQYF	TGCGCCAGCAGCCAAGATGATTCCGGGGTCTTAAACATTCAGTACTTC
TRBV6-5	TRBJ1-2	TRBD1	few	CASTEGQANGYTF	TGTGCCAGCACCGAGGGACAGGCTAATGGCTACACCTTC